One and the same sample provided the 18 T cell receptor beta chains below, sequenced in a study of graft-versus-host responses after intestinal transplantation. Assay used: immunoSEQ multiplex PCR; TCRdb lists only in-frame clones, some missing. The table records some 96,000 clones, 90% of them present only once. The source material was PBMCs, sampled about 460 days after intestinal transplant. The receptor source for this set is a human patient who received an intestinal transplant, so some T cells may come from the graft donor.

This chain uses TRBV7-3 with TRBJ2-1; TRBD1 agrees at 7 bases. The CDR3 runs to 14 residues. Germline CDR1 SGHTA, CDR2 FQGTGA. Trimming at V came to 4 bases and at J to 2 bases, leaving 2 bases not matched to a gene. The CDR3 loop is CASSWDSTYNEQFF. The CDR3 bases are TGTGCCAGCAGCTGGGACAGTACCTACAATGAGCAGTTCTTC.

Notes on this clone: Other DNA sequences in this sample translate to the same CDR3. The chain recombines TRBV7-2 with TRBJ2-3; no clear D gene. Per germline, CDR1 SGHTA and CDR2 FQGNSA. V lost 5 bases and J 4 bases, leaving 10 bases between the germline ends. This CDR3 contains 13 residues. The CDR3 bases are TGTGCCAGCAGCCTAGGTGGCGCAGATACGCAGTATTTT. Its protein is CASSLGGADTQYF.

This chain links TRBV5-6 with TRBJ1-2; D possibly corresponds to TRBD1 (5 bases). V was shortened by 4 bases and J by 4 bases, with 11 bases between the two germline ends. This CDR3 is 13 amino acids long. From germline, CDR1 is SGHDT and CDR2 YYEEEE. CDR3 residues: CASSVRGGYGYTF. For the CDR3, the DNA is TGTGCCAGCAGCGTACGGGGGGGCTATGGCTACACCTTC.

The rearrangement joins TRBV7-3 to TRBJ1-1, with TRBD1 identical over 8 bases. CDR3 length: 15 amino acids. CDR1 is SGHTA, CDR2 FQGTGA, per germline. V shed 6 bases, J shed 2 bases, and the junction held 8 bases outside the gene matches. CDR3 amino acids: CASRIEDRVNTEAFF. The CDR3 bases are TGTGCCAGCAGGATAGAGGACAGGGTAAACACTGAAGCTTTCTTT.

The rearrangement uses TRBV5-1 and TRBJ1-1; D possibly corresponds to TRBD1 (6 bases). The CDR3 extends over 18 amino acids. Trimming left V 0 bases short and J 0 bases short, with 18 bases between. Per germline, CDR1 SGHRS and CDR2 YFSETQ. Written as DNA, the CDR3 is TGCGCCAGCAGCTTGGGGCATGGGGGGCGTGTAGTGAACACTGAAGCTTTCTTT. Translated: CASSLGHGGRVVNTEAFF.

V is TRBV18 and J is TRBJ2-1; 10 bases fit TRBD2. CDR1 is KGHSH, CDR2 LQKENI, per germline. V was pared by 3 bases and J by 7 bases, with 6 bases of the junction left unmatched. The CDR3 totals 15 residues. CDR3 nucleotide sequence: TGTGCCAGCTCACCGCTAGCGGGGGTGGGAAATGAGCAGTTCTTC. Translation gives CASSPLAGVGNEQFF.

The chain employs TRBV6-6 and TRBJ1-5; 9 nucleotides agree with TRBD1. From germline, CDR1 is MNHNY and CDR2 SVGAGI (reference sequence). With 7 bases clipped from V and 4 bases from J, the junction kept 8 bases outside the gene matches. CDR3 length equals 15 residues. CDR3 protein: CASTLQGALNQPQHF. CDR3 DNA: TGTGCCAGCACCCTACAGGGGGCCTTAAATCAGCCCCAGCATTTT.

The chain carries TRBV10-2 and TRBJ1-2; 7 bases line up with TRBD1. The CDR3 consists of 14 residues. V lost 4 bases, J lost 4 bases, and 6 bases stayed unmatched. CDR1 is WSHSY and CDR2 is SAAADI in the germline V gene. The CDR3 is CASSGGTVSYGYTF. CDR3 bases: TGCGCCAGCAGTGGAGGGACAGTTTCCTATGGCTACACCTTC.

This sequence joins TRBV4-1 and TRBJ2-5; 10 bases map to TRBD1. The germline CDR1 and CDR2 sequences are MGHRA and YSYEKL. After removal of 6 bases from V and 4 bases from J, the junction contained 11 bases not matched to a gene. This CDR3 is built from 16 residues. CDR3 in DNA: TGCGCCAGCAGTCGGATCCGGGACAGGGGTCGAGAGACCCAGTACTTC. Translation: CASSRIRDRGRETQYF.

This clone was counted a single time. The chain couples TRBV7-9 to TRBJ1-4; D might be TRBD1 (5 bases). The CDR3 has 14 residues. Germline V CDR1 and CDR2: SEHNR, FQNEAQ (reference sequence). V lost 3 bases to trimming and J lost 8 bases, with 13 bases between them. The CDR3 DNA reads TGTGCCAGCAGCTTTGTGTTCGGGGGGGAAAAACTGTTTTTT. This gives the protein CASSFVFGGEKLFF.

This clone was detected only a few times. This chain links TRBV6-1 with TRBJ1-1; a possible D gene is TRBD1 (6 bases). Deletions cut 0 bases from V and 1 base from J, with 9 bases between. From germline, CDR1 is MNHNS and CDR2 SASEGT. This CDR3 has 15 amino acids. The CDR3 protein is CASSEAPGQNTEAFF. Written as DNA, the CDR3 is TGTGCCAGCAGTGAAGCCCCGGGACAGAACACTGAAGCTTTCTTT.

This CDR3 reads CASSLAAGGVEKLFF. Written as DNA, the CDR3 is TGTGCCAGCAGCTTAGCGGCAGGGGGTGTTGAAAAACTGTTTTTT. The V call is TRBV7-2, the J call TRBJ1-4, with 7 bases aligning to TRBD1. The CDR3 extends over 15 amino acids. The germline gives CDR1 SGHTA, CDR2 FQGNSA. The ends lost 0 bases at V and 7 bases at J; junction bases unmatched: 5.

This sequence joins TRBV6-6 and TRBJ1-2, with D maybe TRBD1 (6 bases). The CDR3 extends over 14 amino acids. Trimming left V 0 bases short and J 3 bases short, with 8 bases between. Germline-derived CDR1 and CDR2 are MNHNY and SVGAGI (reference sequence). The CDR3 DNA sequence: TGTGCCAGCAGTTACTCGAGGGGGGACTATGGCTACACCTTC. Translated, it gives CASSYSRGDYGYTF.

This clone was counted a single time. The gene calls are TRBV4-1 and TRBJ2-7, with 14 nucleotides matching TRBD2. The CDR3 length is 19 residues. Germline trimming cut 4 bases from V and 3 bases from J; bases unmatched to any gene: 14. CDR1 is MGHRA, CDR2 YSYEKL, per germline. CDR3 bases: TGCGCCAGCAGCCCCGGCCCCGGGACTAGCGGGGGCAGAGACTACGAGCAGTACTTC. Translating it yields CASSPGPGTSGGRDYEQYF.

This chain uses TRBV6-1 with TRBJ1-2, with D hard to call. CDR3 length: 13 amino acids. V was cut by 3 bases and J by 3 bases, with 8 bases left in between. CDR1 MNHNS and CDR2 SASEGT come from the germline V gene. The CDR3 region is CASSDHYYYGYTF. CDR3 nucleotide sequence: TGTGCCAGCAGTGATCACTACTACTATGGCTACACCTTC.

The chain recombines TRBV6-5 with TRBJ2-3; 7 nucleotides match TRBD2. V lost 8 bases to trimming and J lost 3 bases; unmatched junction nucleotides: 2. In germline, CDR1 is MNHEY, CDR2 SVGAGI. The CDR3 spans 12 residues. CDR3 protein: CASGTKTDTQYF. CDR3 coding DNA: TGTGCCAGCGGGACTAAGACAGATACGCAGTATTTT.

This chain joins TRBV23-1 and TRBJ1-2; no clear D. TRBV23-1 is marked as an open reading frame, function uncertain. CDR3 size: 16 residues. The germline V and J ends were trimmed by 0 bases and 8 bases, with 19 bases remaining between them. The CDR3 sequence: CASSQSGHPWIGGYTF. CDR3 in DNA: TGCGCCAGCAGTCAATCAGGGCATCCTTGGATCGGGGGCTACACCTTC.

The chain combines TRBV5-1 with TRBJ2-3, with a possible D match to TRBD2 (6 bases). The CDR3 is 16 amino acids. Trimming took 0 bases from V and 2 from J, leaving 13 bases between them. From germline, CDR1 is SGHRS and CDR2 YFSETQ. The CDR3 spells CASSLAGRGLTDTQYF. In nucleotides, the CDR3 is TGCGCCAGCAGCTTGGCTGGGCGGGGTCTCACAGATACGCAGTATTTT.